This TCR beta chain was profiled in a study of blood T cells in healthy people across ages. The sample, 7.5 to 10 milliliters of peripheral blood, was drawn from each donor. The CDR3 runs to 13 residues. The V end was cut by 2 bases, the J end by 5 bases, with 8 bases between. The germline V gene has CDR1 SGHTS and CDR2 YDEGEE. With a J-beta primer mix and a sample-barcoded 5' primer, a second PCR ran about 7 to 12 cycles. Each cDNA was tagged by a template-switch adaptor containing 12 random nucleotides. TCRdb analysed the 5' RACE reads with MiXCR anew, one entry per CDR3 protein. Of some 940,000 distinct CDR3 sequences in the sample, almost 30% are singletons; the top ten hold roughly 10%. This clonotype was observed many times. What it binds is unknown. Findings and caveats of the study: Samples with more naive T cells showed higher observed beta diversity. Per million T cells, TCR beta diversity dropped roughly linearly as age increased.

This sample also belongs to another study, concerning T cells of mothers and their children.

Sequencing used blood. This TCR was recovered from a woman in her 40s in good health. V is TRBV5-8 and J is TRBJ1-5, with D uncertain. CDR3 residues: CASSFSRDQPQHF. CDR3 nucleotide sequence: TGTGCCAGCAGCTTCAGTAGGGATCAGCCCCAGCATTTT.